The rows below give T cell receptor beta chains drawn from one sample of a study of blood T cells in healthy people across ages. A single record per CDR3 protein comes from TCRdb applying MiXCR to the 5' RACE reads. This sample has 870,000 or so distinct CDR3 sequences, with 29% found just once. Sequenced input: blood. These receptors all come from a woman aged 80 or older in good health. The CDR3 runs from the conserved cysteine through the conserved F or W. D genes are given only for firm matches. The size field is filled for only some rows; it gives once, few, many or a size class.

>TRBV12-3/TRBV12-4|many|TRBJ2-5|TRBD2
CASSPRGLAGKETQYF
TGTGCCAGCAGTCCTAGAGGTTTAGCGGGGAAAGAGACCCAGTACTTC
>TRBV30|few|TRBJ2-5|NA
CAWSVHTGGEETQYF
TGTGCCTGGAGTGTACACACAGGAGGCGAGGAGACCCAGTACTTC
>TRBV6-2/TRBV6-3|few|TRBJ2-5|NA
CASGGEQYF
TGTGCCTCCGGGGGTGAGCAGTACTTC
>TRBV2|NA|TRBJ2-4|NA
CASSELLLDNEYF
TGTGCCAGCAGTGAATTACTGTTAGACAACGAGTACTTC
>TRBV7-2|few|TRBJ2-7|NA
CASSLVPGSYEQYF
TGTGCCAGCAGCTTAGTTCCAGGGAGCTACGAGCAGTACTTC
>TRBV6-2/TRBV6-3|many|TRBJ2-7|NA
CASSPLTGLHYEQYF
TGTGCCAGCAGTCCCCTGACAGGACTCCACTACGAGCAGTACTTC
>TRBV20-1|NA|TRBJ2-1|TRBD2
CSAPDRSGRRVNNEQFF
TGCAGTGCCCCCGATAGAAGCGGGAGACGGGTGAACAATGAGCAGTTCTTC
>TRBV15|many|TRBJ2-3|NA
CATSRDRTPRTTGSTDTQYF
TGTGCCACCAGCAGAGATCGCACCCCACGGACGACAGGCAGCACAGATACGCAGTATTTT
>TRBV9|many|TRBJ1-2|TRBD1
CASSVGQGPGGYTF
TGTGCCAGCAGCGTAGGACAGGGACCGGGTGGCTACACCTTC
>TRBV28|few|TRBJ1-2|NA
CASKRGAGGYTF
TGTGCCAGCAAGCGGGGGGCAGGTGGCTACACCTTC
>TRBV7-8|many|TRBJ2-7|NA
CASSLANRADIPEYF
TGTGCCAGCAGCTTAGCGAACAGGGCCGATATTCCCGAGTACTTC
>TRBV7-9|many|TRBJ2-3|NA
CASSQSGDSTDTQYF
TGTGCCAGCAGCCAGTCGGGAGATTCCACAGATACGCAGTATTTT
>TRBV6-1|NA|TRBJ2-3|TRBD2
CASSPINPGLAGPADTQYF
TGTGCCAGCAGTCCTATTAACCCTGGACTAGCGGGGCCGGCAGATACGCAGTATTTT
>TRBV28|many|TRBJ2-7|NA
CASKDPGAVSYEQYF
TGTGCCAGCAAGGATCCGGGGGCCGTTTCCTACGAGCAGTACTTC
>TRBV7-6|NA|TRBJ2-2|NA
CASSTGVPTGELFF
TGTGCCAGCAGTACCGGGGTCCCCACCGGGGAGCTGTTTTTT
>TRBV7-2|many|TRBJ2-5|TRBD2
CASSWGGSGGIQETQYF
TGTGCCAGCAGCTGGGGAGGAAGCGGGGGAATCCAAGAGACCCAGTACTTC
>TRBV6-2/TRBV6-3|NA|TRBJ2-1|NA
CASSSRAEQFF
TGTGCCAGCAGTTCACGAGCTGAGCAGTTCTTC
>TRBV20-1|few|TRBJ1-6|NA
CSARQQNNSPLHF
TGCAGTGCTAGACAGCAAAATAATTCACCCCTCCACTTT
>TRBV7-9|many|TRBJ2-3|NA
CASKRGTDTQYF
TGTGCCAGCAAGAGGGGGACAGATACGCAGTATTTT
>TRBV6-5|NA|TRBJ2-1|NA
CASRPEIDSEQFF
TGTGCCAGCAGACCAGAGATCGACAGTGAGCAGTTCTTC
>TRBV7-9|few|TRBJ2-5|TRBD1
CASSPGDRGEETQYF
TGTGCCAGCAGCCCGGGGGACAGGGGGGAAGAGACCCAGTACTTC
>TRBV12-3/TRBV12-4|many|TRBJ1-2|NA
CASSLGGPRFNYGYTF
TGTGCCAGCAGTTTAGGGGGGCCCCGCTTTAACTATGGCTACACCTTC
>TRBV20-1|many|TRBJ2-3|NA
CSARTSATPTDTQYF
TGCAGTGCTAGGACTAGTGCCACTCCCACAGATACGCAGTATTTT
>TRBV20-1|NA|TRBJ1-1|TRBD1
CSAKTGLAEAFF
TGCAGTGCTAAGACAGGGCTGGCTGAAGCTTTCTTT
>TRBV12-3/TRBV12-4|many|TRBJ1-1|NA
CASSLDGMNTEAFF
TGTGCCAGCAGTTTGGACGGCATGAACACTGAAGCTTTCTTT
>TRBV11-2|NA|TRBJ1-1|NA
CASSSLGPGGKAFF
TGTGCCAGCAGCTCACTGGGGCCCGGGGGGAAAGCTTTCTTT
>TRBV5-1|NA|TRBJ2-7|TRBD1
CASSLALTGDYEQYF
TGCGCCAGCAGCTTGGCCTTGACAGGGGACTACGAGCAGTACTTC
>TRBV6-2/TRBV6-3|many|TRBJ2-1|NA
CASRLLDTGNNEQFF
TGTGCCAGCAGACTACTGGATACCGGCAACAATGAGCAGTTCTTC
>TRBV7-2|NA|TRBJ2-5|NA
CASSPSQGRGETQYF
TGTGCCAGCAGCCCCAGCCAGGGGCGGGGAGAGACCCAGTACTTC
>TRBV2|few|TRBJ2-3|NA
CASRPRTEPNTDTQYF
TGTGCCAGCAGGCCCAGGACAGAACCTAACACAGATACGCAGTATTTT
>TRBV5-1|NA|TRBJ1-1|NA
CASSVVSRDTEAFF
TGCGCCAGCAGCGTTGTCTCGAGGGACACTGAAGCTTTCTTT